The source of this T cell receptor (beta chain) is a study of CD8 T cells in Susac syndrome. Random hexamers were used to reverse transcribe the RNA input (about 0.5 to 1 ug). Coverage of TCR beta CDR3 amplification by immunoSEQ multiplex PCR extended to 54 Vbeta and 13 Jbeta. In TCRdb, the immunoSEQ multiplex PCR reads were re-called with MiXCR into one record per CDR3 protein. The table lists about 190,000 distinct CDR3 sequences, 85% to 95% of them singletons. Germline V gives CDR1 DFQATT, CDR2 SNEGSKA (reference sequence). This CDR3 spans 13 amino acids. V was clipped by 6 bases and J by 2 bases, with 13 bases between them. Negative isolation yielded the CD8+ and CD4+ T cells, while FACS enriched the TEMRA cells.

The sequenced sample was CD4+ T cells from PBMCs. The chain has TRBV20-1 and TRBJ2-5; the D gene is possibly TRBD2 (5 bases). The TCR comes from a human donor in good health. This chain's CDR3 is CSATLRDQETQYF. In nucleotides, the CDR3 is TGCAGTGCCACTCTGAGGGATCAAGAGACCCAGTACTTC.